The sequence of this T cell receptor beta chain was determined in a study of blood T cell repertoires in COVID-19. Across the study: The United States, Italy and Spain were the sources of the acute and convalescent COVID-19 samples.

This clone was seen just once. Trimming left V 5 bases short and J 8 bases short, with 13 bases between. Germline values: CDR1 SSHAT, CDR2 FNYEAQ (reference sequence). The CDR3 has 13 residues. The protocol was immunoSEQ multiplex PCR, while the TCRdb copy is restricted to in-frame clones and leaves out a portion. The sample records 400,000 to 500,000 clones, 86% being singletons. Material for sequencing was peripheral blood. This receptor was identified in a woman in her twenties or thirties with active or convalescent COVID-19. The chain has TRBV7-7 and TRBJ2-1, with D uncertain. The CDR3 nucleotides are TGTGCCAGCAGCCCCCAAGCTAGTCATGAGCAGTTCTTC. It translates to CASSPQASHEQFF.